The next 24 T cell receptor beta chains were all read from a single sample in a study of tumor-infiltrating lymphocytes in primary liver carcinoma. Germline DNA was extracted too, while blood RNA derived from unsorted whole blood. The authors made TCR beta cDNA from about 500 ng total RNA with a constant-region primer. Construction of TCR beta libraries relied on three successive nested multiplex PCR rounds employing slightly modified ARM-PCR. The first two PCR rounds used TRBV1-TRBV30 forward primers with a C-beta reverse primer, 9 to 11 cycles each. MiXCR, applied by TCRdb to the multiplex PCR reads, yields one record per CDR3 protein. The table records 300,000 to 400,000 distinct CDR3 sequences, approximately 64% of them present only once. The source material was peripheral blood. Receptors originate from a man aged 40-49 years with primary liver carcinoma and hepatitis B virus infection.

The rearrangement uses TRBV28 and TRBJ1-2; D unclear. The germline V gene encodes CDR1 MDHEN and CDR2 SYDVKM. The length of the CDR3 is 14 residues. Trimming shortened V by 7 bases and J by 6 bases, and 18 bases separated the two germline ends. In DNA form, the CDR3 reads TGTGCCAGCACTCAGGAAAGACCTCTGGATGGCTACACCTTC. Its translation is CASTQERPLDGYTF.

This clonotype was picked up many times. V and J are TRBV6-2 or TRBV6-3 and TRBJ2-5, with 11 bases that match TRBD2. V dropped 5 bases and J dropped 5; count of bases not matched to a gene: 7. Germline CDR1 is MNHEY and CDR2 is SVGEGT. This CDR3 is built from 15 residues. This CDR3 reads CASSPILAGAETQYF. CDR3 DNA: TGTGCCAGCAGTCCCATACTAGCGGGAGCGGAGACCCAGTACTTC.

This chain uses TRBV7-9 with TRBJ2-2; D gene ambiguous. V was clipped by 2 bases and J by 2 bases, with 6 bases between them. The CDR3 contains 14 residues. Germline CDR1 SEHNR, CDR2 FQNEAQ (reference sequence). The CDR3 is CASSLQSNTGELFF. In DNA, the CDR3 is TGTGCCAGCAGCTTACAGAGTAACACCGGGGAGCTGTTTTTT.

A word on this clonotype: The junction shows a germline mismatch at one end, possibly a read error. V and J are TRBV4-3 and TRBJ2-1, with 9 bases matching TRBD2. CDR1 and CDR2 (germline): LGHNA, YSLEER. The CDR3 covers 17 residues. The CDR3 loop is CASSQALAGRSYNEEFF. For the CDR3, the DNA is TGCGCCAGCAGCCAGGCCCTAGCGGGAAGATCCTACAATGAGGAGTTCTTC.

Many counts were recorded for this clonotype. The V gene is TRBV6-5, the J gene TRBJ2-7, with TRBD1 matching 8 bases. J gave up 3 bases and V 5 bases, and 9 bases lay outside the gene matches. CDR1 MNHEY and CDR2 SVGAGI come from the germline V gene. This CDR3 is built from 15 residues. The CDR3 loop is CASSRSRGLSYEQYF. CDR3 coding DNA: TGTGCCAGCAGTAGGTCCAGGGGGCTGAGCTACGAGCAGTACTTC.

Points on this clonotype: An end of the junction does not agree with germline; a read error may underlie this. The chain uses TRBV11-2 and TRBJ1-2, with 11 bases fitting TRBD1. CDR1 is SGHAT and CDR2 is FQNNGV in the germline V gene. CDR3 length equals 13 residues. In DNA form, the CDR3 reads TGTGCCAGCAGCCCAACTGGACAGGGGGCAAAAAGATTC. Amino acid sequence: CASSPTGQGAKRF.

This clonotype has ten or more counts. The CDR3 DNA sequence: TGCGCCAGCAGCCAAGATACGGGAGGAGGGTTCGAGCAGTACTTC. Amino acids: CASSQDTGGGFEQYF. The rearrangement joins TRBV4-1 to TRBJ2-7; 7 bases fit TRBD2. V gave up 0 bases and J gave up 6 bases; unmatched junction bases: 8. In germline, CDR1 is MGHRA, CDR2 YSYEKL. There are 15 residues in the CDR3.

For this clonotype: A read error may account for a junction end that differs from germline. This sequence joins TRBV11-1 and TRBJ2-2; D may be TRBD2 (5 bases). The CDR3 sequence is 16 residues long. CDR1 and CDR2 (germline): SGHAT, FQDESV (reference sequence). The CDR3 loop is CTSSAFGPANTGELSF. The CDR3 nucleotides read TGTACCAGCAGCGCTTTCGGACCCGCGAACACCGGGGAGCTGTCTTTT.

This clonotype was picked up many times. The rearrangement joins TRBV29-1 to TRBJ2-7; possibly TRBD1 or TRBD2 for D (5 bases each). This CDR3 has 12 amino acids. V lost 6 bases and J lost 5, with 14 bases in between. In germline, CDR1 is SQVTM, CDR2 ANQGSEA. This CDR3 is CSVGDPRNEQYF. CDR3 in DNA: TGCAGCGTGGGGGACCCAAGGAACGAGCAGTACTTC.

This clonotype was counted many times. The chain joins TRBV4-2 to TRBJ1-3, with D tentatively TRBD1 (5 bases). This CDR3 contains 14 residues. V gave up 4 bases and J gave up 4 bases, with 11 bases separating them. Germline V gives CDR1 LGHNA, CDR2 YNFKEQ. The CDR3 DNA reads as TGTGCCAGCAGCCGACAGTGGGACGGAAACACCATATATTTT. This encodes CASSRQWDGNTIYF.

The CDR3 nucleotides read TGTGCCAGCACTCTCGACAGGGGAGGTGAAAAACTGTTTTTT. It is translated as CASTLDRGGEKLFF. J is TRBJ1-4 and V is TRBV6-5; TRBD1 matches 8 bases. The CDR3 loop spans 14 amino acids. Germline-derived CDR1 and CDR2 are MNHEY and SVGAGI. The J segment lost 7 bases and the V segment lost 7 bases, leaving 8 bases of the junction unmatched.

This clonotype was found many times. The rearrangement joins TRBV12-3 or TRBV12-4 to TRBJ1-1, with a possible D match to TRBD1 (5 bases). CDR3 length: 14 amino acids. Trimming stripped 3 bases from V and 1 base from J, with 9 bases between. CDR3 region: CASSLQGRNTEAFF. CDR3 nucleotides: TGTGCCAGCAGTTTGCAGGGAAGGAACACTGAAGCTTTCTTT.

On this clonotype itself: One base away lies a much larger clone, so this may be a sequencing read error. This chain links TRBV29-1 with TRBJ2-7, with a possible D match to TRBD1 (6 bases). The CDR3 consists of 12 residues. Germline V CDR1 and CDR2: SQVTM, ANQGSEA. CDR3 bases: TGCAGCGTCACAGGGAACCCGGGCGAGCGGTACTTC. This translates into CSVTGNPGERYF.

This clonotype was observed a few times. The CDR3 region is CAAQAGGLNNEQFF. The DNA of the CDR3 is TGTGCCGCTCAAGCGGGAGGGCTAAACAATGAGCAGTTCTTC. The rearrangement joins TRBV24-1 to TRBJ2-1, with 10 nucleotides matching TRBD2. The CDR3 extends over 14 amino acids. Losses at the gene ends were 12 bases for V and 5 bases for J; bases not matched to a gene: 9. The germline gives CDR1 KGHDR, CDR2 SFDVKD.

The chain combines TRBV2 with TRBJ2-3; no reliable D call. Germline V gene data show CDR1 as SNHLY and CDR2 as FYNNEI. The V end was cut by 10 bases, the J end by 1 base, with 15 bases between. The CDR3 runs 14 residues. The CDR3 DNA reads TGTGCCACCACACTCCGGACCGGCACAGATACGCAGTATTTT. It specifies CATTLRTGTDTQYF. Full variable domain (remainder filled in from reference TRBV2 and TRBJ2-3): EPEVTQTPSHQVTQMGQEVILRCVPISNHLYFYWYRQILGQKVEFLVSFYNNEISEKSEIFDDQFSVERPDGSNFTLKIRSTKLEDSAMYFCATTLRTGTDTQYFGPGTRLTVL.

The DNA of the CDR3 is TGCAGTGTCGACGCGACGGACCTTTCCCAAGAGACCCAGTACTTC. It translates to CSVDATDLSQETQYF. The rearrangement joins TRBV20-1 to TRBJ2-5; D ambiguous. The germline CDR1 and CDR2 sequences are DFQATT and SNEGSKA (reference sequence). This CDR3 has 15 residues. The V gene lost 7 bases and the J gene lost 1 base, with 19 bases spanning the gap.

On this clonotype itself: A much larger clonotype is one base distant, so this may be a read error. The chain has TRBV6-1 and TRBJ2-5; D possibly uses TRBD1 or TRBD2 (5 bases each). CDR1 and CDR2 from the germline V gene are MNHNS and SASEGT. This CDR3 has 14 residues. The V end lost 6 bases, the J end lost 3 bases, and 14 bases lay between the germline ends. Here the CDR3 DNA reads TGTGCCAGCAGGACCGGGACCACCGAAGAGACCCAGTACTTC. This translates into CASRTGTTEETQYF.

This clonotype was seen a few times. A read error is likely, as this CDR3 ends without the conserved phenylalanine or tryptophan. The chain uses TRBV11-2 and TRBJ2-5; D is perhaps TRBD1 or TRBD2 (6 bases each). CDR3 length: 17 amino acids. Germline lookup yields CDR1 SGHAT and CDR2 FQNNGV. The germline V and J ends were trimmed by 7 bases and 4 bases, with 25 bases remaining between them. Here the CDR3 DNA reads TGTGCCAGCAACCACCGGATACGACAGGTGGGAGGAGAGACCCAGTACCTC. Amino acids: CASNHRIRQVGGETQYL.

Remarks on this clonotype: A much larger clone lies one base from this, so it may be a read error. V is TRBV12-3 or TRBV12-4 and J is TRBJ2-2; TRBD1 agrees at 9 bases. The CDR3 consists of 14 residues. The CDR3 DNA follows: TGTGCCAGCAGCCGGGACAGGGTATCCGGGGAGCCGTTTTTT. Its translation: CASSRDRVSGEPFF.

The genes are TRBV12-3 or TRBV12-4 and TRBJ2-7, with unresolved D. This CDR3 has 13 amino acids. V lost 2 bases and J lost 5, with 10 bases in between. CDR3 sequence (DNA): TGTGCCAGCAGTTTAAAGGGTTCCCACGAGCAGTACTTC. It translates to CASSLKGSHEQYF.

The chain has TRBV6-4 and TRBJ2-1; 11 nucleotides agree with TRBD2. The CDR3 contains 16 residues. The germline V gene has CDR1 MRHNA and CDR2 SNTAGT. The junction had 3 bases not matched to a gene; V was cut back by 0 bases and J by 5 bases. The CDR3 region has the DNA TGTGCCAGCAGTGACTCTTTTAGCGGGGGGGACAATGAGCAGTTCTTC. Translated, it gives CASSDSFSGGDNEQFF.

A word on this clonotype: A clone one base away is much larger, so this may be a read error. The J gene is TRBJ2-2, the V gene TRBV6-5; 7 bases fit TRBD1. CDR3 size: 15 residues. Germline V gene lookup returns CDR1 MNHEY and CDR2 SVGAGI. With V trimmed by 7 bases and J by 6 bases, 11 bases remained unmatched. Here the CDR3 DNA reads TGTGCCAGCACTTCTCCGACAGGGATGGCCGGGGAGCTGTTTTTT. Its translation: CASTSPTGMAGELFF.

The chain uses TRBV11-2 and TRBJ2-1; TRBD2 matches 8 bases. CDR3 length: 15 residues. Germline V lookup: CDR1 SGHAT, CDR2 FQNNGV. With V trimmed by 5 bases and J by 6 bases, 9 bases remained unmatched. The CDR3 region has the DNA TGTGCCAGCAGCGCGGTACTAGCGGCGTGCAATGAGCAGTTCTTC. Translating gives CASSAVLAACNEQFF.

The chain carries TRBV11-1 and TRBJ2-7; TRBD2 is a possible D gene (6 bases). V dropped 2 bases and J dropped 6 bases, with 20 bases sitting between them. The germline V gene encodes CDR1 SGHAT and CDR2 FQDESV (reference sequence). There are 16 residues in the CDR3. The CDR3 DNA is TGTGCCAGCAGCTTAACAACCGGGAGATCAATGGGCGAGCAGTACTTC. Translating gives CASSLTTGRSMGEQYF.